The 5 T cell receptor beta chains below were found in one sample sequenced in a study of blood T cell repertoires in COVID-19. Assay used: immunoSEQ multiplex PCR; TCRdb lists only in-frame clones, some missing. The sample has about 40,000 clones, around 80% seen once; the top ten hold about a quarter. Sequences were obtained from peripheral blood. The receptors were gathered from an elderly man with acute or convalescent COVID-19.

This clone was observed a handful of times. V is TRBV27 and J is TRBJ2-3; maybe TRBD1 (6 bases). V was shortened by 2 bases and J by 2 bases, with 11 bases between the two germline ends. The CDR3 has 15 residues. CDR1 MNHEY and CDR2 SMNVEV come from the germline V gene (reference sequence). CDR3 residues: CASSLRGQSTDTQYF. The CDR3 region has the DNA TGTGCCAGCAGTTTAAGAGGACAGTCCACAGATACGCAGTATTTT.

This chain links TRBV11-2 with TRBJ2-1; 11 bases match TRBD2. Trimming removed 2 bases from V and 2 bases from J; junction bases left unmatched: 2. The CDR3 spans 16 residues. The germline V gene has CDR1 SGHAT and CDR2 FQNNGV. CDR3 DNA sequence: TGTGCCAGCAGCTTAACTAGCGGGAGCACCTACAATGAGCAGTTCTTC. Translation: CASSLTSGSTYNEQFF.

The rearrangement uses TRBV7-2 and TRBJ2-7, with 11 bases matching TRBD1. The trim removed 7 bases at V and 2 bases at J, leaving 4 bases unmatched. The length of the CDR3 is 14 residues. Germline V CDR1 and CDR2: SGHTA, FQGNSA. The CDR3: CASTRDRGTYEQYF. Here the CDR3 DNA reads TGTGCCAGCACTAGGGACAGGGGGACCTACGAGCAGTACTTC.

This rearrangement joins TRBV5-1 to TRBJ2-7; the match to TRBD2 covers 15 bases. Trimming took 7 bases from V and 4 from J; bases not matched to a gene: 6. Germline CDR1 SGHRS, CDR2 YFSETQ. The CDR3 extends over 15 amino acids. CDR3 residues: CASSGLAGGPYEQYF. The CDR3, as DNA: TGCGCCAGCTCGGGACTAGCGGGGGGACCGTACGAGCAGTACTTC. Variable domain in full (rest from reference TRBV5-1 and TRBJ2-7): KAGVTQTPRYLIKTRGQQVTLSCSPISGHRSVSWYQQTPGQGLQFLFEYFSETQRNKGNFPGRFSGRQFSNSRSEMNVSTLELGDSALYLCASSGLAGGPYEQYFGPGTRLTVT.

The chain combines TRBV5-4 with TRBJ2-7; D is unclear. The germline V gene encodes CDR1 SGHNT and CDR2 YYREEE (reference sequence). Trimming stripped 1 base from V and 7 bases from J, with 9 bases between. CDR3 length: 12 amino acids. Here the CDR3 reads CASSLSMREQYF. CDR3 bases: TGTGCCAGCAGCTTGTCTATGCGGGAGCAGTACTTC.